Presented here are 27 T cell receptor beta chains from one specimen sequenced in a study of T cell clonality in common variable immunodeficiency. Sequencing was performed with immunoSEQ multiplex PCR; in TCRdb, only in-frame clones are kept and a portion is missing. The table lists 55,000 or so clones, with no singletons. The sample was peripheral blood mononuclear cells. The source of these receptors is a person between 18 and 75 years old in good health.

At least ten counts were recorded for this clone. The read gets to within 3 residues of the CDR3 end, and the germline J gene fills in the rest. The genes are TRBV30 and TRBJ1-1; TRBD1 matches at 7 bases. Germline CDR1 reads GTSNPN; CDR2 reads SVGIG (reference sequence). V was pared by 2 bases and J by 2 bases, with 8 bases of the junction left unmatched. The CDR3 spans 15 residues. CDR3 DNA, as far as it was read: TGTGCCTGGAGTTTCGACAGGGTCGGAAACACTGAA. Its translation: CAWSFDRVGNTE. The full CDR3 reads CAWSFDRVGNTEAFF.

The table lists this clone with many counts. With the read ending 3 residues before the CDR3 end, the germline J gene is used to fill in that end. The chain links TRBV5-1 to TRBJ1-3, with D perhaps TRBD1 (5 bases). This CDR3 region has 15 residues. Trimming took off 1 base at V and 0 bases at J, with 8 bases between the two ends. Germline V gene lookup returns CDR1 SGHRS and CDR2 YFSETQ. CDR3 DNA, as far as it was read: TGCGCCAGCAGCTTGTGGGGGGGCTCTGGAAACACC. Encoded protein: CASSLWGGSGNT. The whole CDR3 protein reads CASSLWGGSGNTIYF.

This clone was counted only a few times. The CDR3 DNA, read in part, is TGTGCCAGCAGCTTCTCTAACTATGGT. Translated: CASSFSNYG. The entire CDR3 protein reads CASSFSNYGQYF. The chain has TRBV7-9 and TRBJ2-4; no reliable D call. The read ends 3 residues before the CDR3 terminus; that terminus is restored from the germline J gene. Germline loops: CDR1 SEHNR, CDR2 FQNEAQ (reference sequence). The CDR3 totals 12 residues.

The table lists this clone with many counts. The read stops 3 residues short of the end of the CDR3; the missing end is completed from the germline J gene. The chain couples TRBV19 to TRBJ1-2, with D maybe TRBD1 (5 bases). Germline V gene sequence: CDR1 LNHDA, CDR2 SQIVND (reference sequence). This CDR3 is 12 amino acids long. This CDR3 is CASSKSHRSYTF. The covered CDR3 bases are TGTGCCAGTAGTAAGTCCCACAGGAGT.

Many counts were recorded for this clone. The read terminates 3 residues ahead of where the CDR3 ends, so the germline J gene completes it. The genes are TRBV6-2 or TRBV6-3 and TRBJ2-5, with 13 bases lining up with TRBD2. V lost 5 bases, J lost 5 bases, and 8 bases stayed unmatched. Germline V gene sequence: CDR1 MNHEY, CDR2 SVGEGT. The CDR3 loop spans 16 amino acids. CDR3 DNA, as far as it was read: TGTGCCAGCAGTAGGCGACTAGCGGGGGGCCGGGAGACC. Translating gives CASSRRLAGGRET. The CDR3 in its entirety is CASSRRLAGGRETQYF.

This clone came up many times. The missing CDR3 end, 3 residues past where the read stops, is filled in from the germline J gene. V is TRBV12-3 or TRBV12-4 and J is TRBJ1-5; 8 bases agree with TRBD1. The CDR3 totals 16 residues. J lost 2 bases, V lost 5 bases, and 8 bases had no gene match. The CDR3 DNA, read in part, is TGTGCCAGCAGTCTCCAGGGGGCGCCTGGCAATCAGCCC. As protein: CASSLQGAPGNQP. Given in full, the CDR3 is CASSLQGAPGNQPQHF.

This clone was detected many times. The observed sequence ends 3 residues before the CDR3 terminus, with the missing tail filled in from the germline J gene. This sequence joins TRBV29-1 and TRBJ1-1; a weak D match, TRBD1 (6 bases). Trimming shortened V by 1 base and J by 7 bases, and 16 bases separated the two germline ends. Germline V gene lookup returns CDR1 SQVTM and CDR2 ANQGSEA. CDR3 size: 14 residues. This CDR3 is CSVEVLGASDEAFF. CDR3 DNA, as far as it was read: TGCAGCGTTGAAGTATTGGGGGCGTCGGATGAA.

This clone has ten or more counts. The read ends 3 residues shy of where the CDR3 ends; the end is completed using the germline J gene. The rearrangement links TRBV20-1 to TRBJ1-1; 9 bases map to TRBD1. J was trimmed by 7 bases and V by 6 bases; bases with no gene match: 6. The CDR3 has 12 residues. Germline lookup yields CDR1 DFQATT and CDR2 SNEGSKA (reference sequence). The part of the CDR3 DNA that was read is TGCAGTGCACCCTCGACAGGGGGTGAA. As protein: CSAPSTGGE. The entire CDR3 sequence reads CSAPSTGGEAFF.

CDR3 bases read: TGTGCCAGCAGCTTTGCGGAGAATGGT. Protein product: CASSFAENG. The CDR3, in full, reads CASSFAENGQYF. The V call is TRBV7-9, the J call TRBJ2-4, with D unclear. The read gets to within 3 residues of the CDR3 end, and the germline J gene fills in the rest. The CDR3 is 12 residues long. Germline V CDR1 and CDR2: SEHNR, FQNEAQ (reference sequence). Looking up the rest from reference TRBV7-9 and TRBJ2-4 gives the full variable domain: DTGVSQNPRHKITKRGQNVTFRCDPISEHNRLYWYRQTLGQGPEFLTYFQNEAQLEKSRLLSDRFSAERPKGSFSTLEIQRTEQGDSAMYLCASSFAENGQYFGAGTRLSVL.

As for this clone: Read sequence stops 3 residues before the CDR3 end, and the germline J gene provides the missing end. The V gene is TRBV10-2, the J gene TRBJ1-1, with D possibly TRBD1 on 5 matching bases. From germline, CDR1 is WSHSY and CDR2 SAAADI. CDR3 length: 12 residues. V was shortened by 7 bases and J by 5 bases, with 11 bases between the two germline ends. The CDR3 DNA, read in part, is TGCGCCAGCATGGCAGGGAGGACTGAA. This sequence encodes CASMAGRTE. The entire CDR3 sequence reads CASMAGRTEAFF.

This clone was detected ten times or more. The sample contains more than one DNA sequence encoding this CDR3. The CDR3 protein is CASSAVTDTQYF. CDR3 bases read: TGTGCCAGCAGTGCCGTCACAGATACG. This chain uses TRBV2 with TRBJ2-3, with D unresolved. The read terminates 3 residues ahead of where the CDR3 ends, so the germline J gene completes it. Germline CDR1 and CDR2: SNHLY and FYNNEI. Trimming took 4 bases from V and 2 from J, leaving 4 bases between them. There are 12 residues in the CDR3.

About this clone itself: The read comes to an end 3 residues before the CDR3 does, leaving the germline J gene to fill in the end. The gene calls are TRBV6-1 and TRBJ2-2; D possibly corresponds to TRBD1 (6 bases). The CDR3 sequence is 15 residues long. Germline-derived CDR1 and CDR2 are MNHNS and SASEGT. The CDR3 DNA, read in part, is TGTGCCAGCAGTGAACGCAGGGGACCTTTGGAAAAG. Residues: CASSERRGPLEK. The whole CDR3 sequence is CASSERRGPLEKLFF.

This clone came up many times. Read coverage stops 3 residues before the CDR3 terminus; the germline J gene supplies the remainder. The V call is TRBV29-1, the J call TRBJ2-7, with 9 bases that match TRBD1. There are 13 residues in the CDR3. CDR1 and CDR2 (germline): SQVTM, ANQGSEA. The J segment lost 5 bases and the V segment lost 6 bases, leaving 8 bases of the junction unmatched. The sequenced CDR3 bases are TGCAGCGTCGCCGGGACAGGGATCGACGAG. This encodes CSVAGTGIDE. The entire CDR3 protein reads CSVAGTGIDEQYF.

This clone has a count of ten or more. The read stops 3 residues short of the end of the CDR3; the missing end is completed from the germline J gene. The gene calls are TRBV7-9 and TRBJ2-3, with D possibly matching TRBD1 (5 bases). The CDR3 spans 15 residues. The V end lost 5 bases, the J end lost 4 bases, and 16 bases lay between the germline ends. CDR1 is SEHNR and CDR2 is FQNEAQ in the germline V gene (reference sequence). CDR3 DNA (partial): TGTGCCAGCAGCACCTCAGGGATCTCCCCAGATACG. Translated: CASSTSGISPDT. The complete CDR3 protein is CASSTSGISPDTQYF.

This clone was seen repeatedly, ten times or more. The CDR3 is cut off 3 residues early in the read; its end comes from the germline J gene. This rearrangement joins TRBV7-8 to TRBJ1-2; D not resolved. Germline lookup yields CDR1 SGHVS and CDR2 FQNEAQ. CDR3 length: 14 amino acids. With 5 bases removed from V and 0 bases from J, the gap between germline ends came to 10 bases. The CDR3 DNA, read in part, is TGTGCCAGCAGCCCCCTAGGTGCTAACTATGGC. It codes for CASSPLGANYG. The whole CDR3 region reads CASSPLGANYGYTF.

This clone was observed at least ten times. The DNA read from the CDR3 is TGTGCCAGCAGCTTTAGGGGGGGCGATGGC. Its protein is CASSFRGGDG. The CDR3 as a whole reads CASSFRGGDGYTF. The J gene is TRBJ1-2, the V gene TRBV7-2; possible D gene TRBD1, 6 bases. Coverage ceases 3 residues before the CDR3 finishes, and the germline J gene fills in the end. Trimming removed 3 bases from V and 6 bases from J, with 11 bases in between. Germline V gene lookup returns CDR1 SGHTA and CDR2 FQGNSA. The CDR3 has 13 amino acids.

This clone was counted many times. The read ends 3 residues before the CDR3 terminus; that terminus is restored from the germline J gene. The gene calls are TRBV20-1 and TRBJ2-1; 12 positions agree with TRBD2. The CDR3 consists of 14 residues. V lost 6 bases and J lost 7; bases outside the gene matches: 7. Per germline, CDR1 DFQATT and CDR2 SNEGSKA (reference sequence). CDR3 amino acids: CSARTTSGSNEQFF. The part of the CDR3 DNA that was read is TGCAGTGCACGTACGACTAGCGGGAGTAATGAG.

This clone has ten or more counts. The read comes to an end 3 residues before the CDR3 does, leaving the germline J gene to fill in the end. The chain couples TRBV5-1 to TRBJ2-2; D is undetermined. The germline V gene encodes CDR1 SGHRS and CDR2 YFSETQ. This CDR3 comprises 15 residues. Deletions cut 1 base from V and 2 bases from J, with 9 bases between. CDR3: CASSLTRSNTGELFF. The DNA read from the CDR3 is TGCGCCAGCAGCTTGACAAGGTCTAACACCGGGGAG.

There are many counts of this clone. The read ends 3 residues shy of where the CDR3 ends; the end is completed using the germline J gene. This chain uses TRBV20-1 with TRBJ2-5, with unresolved D. Trimming took off 3 bases at V and 7 bases at J, with 9 bases between the two ends. The CDR3 is 11 amino acids. Germline loops: CDR1 DFQATT, CDR2 SNEGSKA (reference sequence). The CDR3 DNA, read in part, is TGCAGTGCTAGTATAACGGGGACC. The encoded protein is CSASITGT. The complete CDR3 protein is CSASITGTQYF.

This clone appeared a few times. The read finishes 3 residues shy of the CDR3 end, and the germline J gene is used to complete it. V is TRBV11-2 and J is TRBJ2-5; D remains unclear. Trimming removed 3 bases from V and 3 bases from J, with 5 bases in between. This CDR3 spans 12 amino acids. Per germline, CDR1 SGHAT and CDR2 FQNNGV. CDR3 sequence reads: CASSFLEETQYF. The covered CDR3 bases are TGTGCCAGCAGCTTCCTCGAAGAGACC.

The sample holds a few counts of this clone. The read is 3 residues too short to cover the CDR3 end, so that end is filled in from the germline J gene. The chain is built from TRBV19 and TRBJ1-2; the match to TRBD1 covers 9 bases. Germline values: CDR1 LNHDA, CDR2 SQIVND (reference sequence). The CDR3 is made up of 13 amino acids. V dropped 7 bases and J dropped 6; count of bases not matched to a gene: 6. Partial CDR3 DNA: TGTGCCAGTAACCGGAGACAGGGGGATGGC. Its protein is CASNRRQGDG. The complete CDR3 protein is CASNRRQGDGYTF.

This clone was recorded many times. The CDR3 extends 3 residues past the end of the read, so its final part is completed from the germline J gene. J is TRBJ1-2 and V is TRBV29-1; D is possibly TRBD1 (5 bases). The CDR3 runs 16 residues. Germline loops: CDR1 SQVTM, CDR2 ANQGSEA. Trimming removed 3 bases from V and 3 bases from J, with 20 bases in between. The part of the CDR3 DNA that was read is TGCAGCGTTGACCCCGCCGGAGGGGATTCACACTATGGC. This gives the protein CSVDPAGGDSHYG. The whole CDR3 sequence reads CSVDPAGGDSHYGYTF.

At least ten counts were recorded for this clone. The read ends 3 residues shy of where the CDR3 ends; the end is completed using the germline J gene. The chain is built from TRBV30 and TRBJ1-4; possible D gene TRBD1, 6 bases. The CDR3 length is 13 residues. In germline, CDR1 is GTSNPN, CDR2 SVGIG (reference sequence). Trimming shortened V by 8 bases and J by 10 bases, and 20 bases separated the two germline ends. The chain's CDR3 is CAGAQGPVVKLFF. The CDR3 bases that were read are TGTGCCGGGGCACAGGGTCCGGTTGTAAAA.

There are many counts of this clone. The part of the CDR3 DNA that was read is TGTGCCAGCAGTTTAGGTGGCGGTAGCAATCAGCCC. It codes for CASSLGGGSNQP. In full, the CDR3 reads CASSLGGGSNQPQHF. The V gene is TRBV28, the J gene TRBJ1-5; D call uncertain. The read terminates 3 residues ahead of where the CDR3 ends, so the germline J gene completes it. This CDR3 is 15 amino acids long. Germline CDR1 is MDHEN and CDR2 is SYDVKM. The V end was cut by 2 bases, the J end by 0 bases, with 8 bases between.

This clone was found many times. Read data end 3 residues before the CDR3 end; the end is taken from the germline J gene. This chain uses TRBV20-1 with TRBJ1-1; unclear D gene. Germline CDR1 and CDR2: DFQATT and SNEGSKA (reference sequence). The CDR3 has 16 residues. V lost 6 bases and J 1 base, leaving 21 bases between the germline ends. The CDR3 loop is CSAARDGIAGNTEAFF. Incomplete CDR3 DNA: TGCAGTGCCGCGCGCGATGGAATCGCGGGGAACACTGAA.

This clone has just a few counts. The read finishes 3 residues shy of the CDR3 end, and the germline J gene is used to complete it. The chain joins TRBV30 to TRBJ2-4; weak D call: TRBD1 (5 bases). The germline gives CDR1 GTSNPN, CDR2 SVGIG (reference sequence). There are 13 residues in the CDR3. The DNA read from the CDR3 is TGTGCCTGGATGGCAGGGTTTAACTATGGT. It is translated as CAWMAGFNYG. The whole CDR3 region reads CAWMAGFNYGQYF. The full variable domain, rest sourced from reference TRBV30 and TRBJ2-4, is SQTIHQWPATLVQPVGSPLSLECTVEGTSNPNLYWYRQAAGRGLQLLFYSVGIGQISSEVPQNLSASRPQDRQFILSSKKLLLSDSGFYLCAWMAGFNYGQYFGAGTRLSVL.

This clone was counted ten times or more. The read comes to an end 3 residues before the CDR3 does, leaving the germline J gene to fill in the end. The chain links TRBV14 to TRBJ1-2; tentative D call: TRBD1 (5 bases). V lost 2 bases and J 2 bases, leaving 9 bases between the germline ends. CDR1 and CDR2 (germline): SGHDN, FVKESK. The CDR3 is 14 residues long. CDR3 DNA (partial): TGTGCCAGCAGCCAACTCGGGGGGAACTATGGC. This translates into CASSQLGGNYG. The CDR3 as a whole reads CASSQLGGNYGYTF.